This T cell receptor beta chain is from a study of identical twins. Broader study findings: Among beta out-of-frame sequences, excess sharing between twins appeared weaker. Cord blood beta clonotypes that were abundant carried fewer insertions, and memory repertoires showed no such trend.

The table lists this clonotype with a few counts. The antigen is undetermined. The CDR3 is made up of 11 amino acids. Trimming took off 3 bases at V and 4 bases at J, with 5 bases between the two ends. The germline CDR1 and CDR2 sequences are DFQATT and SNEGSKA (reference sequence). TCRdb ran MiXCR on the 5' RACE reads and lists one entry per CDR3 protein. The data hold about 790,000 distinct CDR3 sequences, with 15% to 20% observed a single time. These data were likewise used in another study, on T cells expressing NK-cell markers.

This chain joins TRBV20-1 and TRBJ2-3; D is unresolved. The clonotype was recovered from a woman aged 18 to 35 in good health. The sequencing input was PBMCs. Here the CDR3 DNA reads TGCAGTGCTAGTCCGGCAGATACGCAGTATTTT. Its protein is CSASPADTQYF.